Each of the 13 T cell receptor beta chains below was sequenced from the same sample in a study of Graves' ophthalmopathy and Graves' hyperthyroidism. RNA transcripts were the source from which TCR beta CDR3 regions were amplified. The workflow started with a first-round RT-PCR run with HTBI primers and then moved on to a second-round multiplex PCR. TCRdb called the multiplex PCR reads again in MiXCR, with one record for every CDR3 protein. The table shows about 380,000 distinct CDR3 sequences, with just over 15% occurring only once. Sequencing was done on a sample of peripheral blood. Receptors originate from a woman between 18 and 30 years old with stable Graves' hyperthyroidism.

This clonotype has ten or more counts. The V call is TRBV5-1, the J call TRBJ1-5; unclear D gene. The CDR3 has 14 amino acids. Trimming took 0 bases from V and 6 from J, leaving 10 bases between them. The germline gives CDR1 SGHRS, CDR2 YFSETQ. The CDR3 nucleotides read TGCGCCAGCAGCTTGGCCGGGTCGGGTCAGCCCCAGCATTTT. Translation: CASSLAGSGQPQHF.

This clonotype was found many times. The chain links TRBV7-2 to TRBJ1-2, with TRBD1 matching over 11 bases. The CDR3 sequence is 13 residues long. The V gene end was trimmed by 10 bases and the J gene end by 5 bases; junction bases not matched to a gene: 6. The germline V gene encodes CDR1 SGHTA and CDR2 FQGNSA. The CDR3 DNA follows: TGTGCCACTAGGACAGGGGGCAAATATGGCTACACCTTC. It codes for CATRTGGKYGYTF.

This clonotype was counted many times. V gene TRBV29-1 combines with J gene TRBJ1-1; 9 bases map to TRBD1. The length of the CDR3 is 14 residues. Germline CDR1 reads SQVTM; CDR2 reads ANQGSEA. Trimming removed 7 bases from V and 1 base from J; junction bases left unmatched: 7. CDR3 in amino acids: CSGTGGRKNTEAFF. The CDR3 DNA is TGCAGCGGCACAGGGGGCAGGAAGAACACTGAAGCTTTCTTT.

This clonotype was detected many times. DNA of the CDR3: TGTGCCAGCAGTGAATACAGGGACGACACTGAAGCTTTCTTT. It specifies CASSEYRDDTEAFF. The gene calls are TRBV2 and TRBJ1-1; weak D call: TRBD1 (6 bases). Between the trimmed V and J ends, which lost 2 bases and 3 bases, there was a span of 10 bases. Germline V gene sequence: CDR1 SNHLY, CDR2 FYNNEI. The CDR3 totals 14 residues.

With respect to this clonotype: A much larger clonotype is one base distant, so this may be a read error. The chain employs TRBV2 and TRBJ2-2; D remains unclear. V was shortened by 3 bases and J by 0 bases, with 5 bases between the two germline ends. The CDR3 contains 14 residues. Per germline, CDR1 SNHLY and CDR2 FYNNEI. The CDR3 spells CASSDTPNTGELFF. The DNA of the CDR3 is TGTGCCAGCAGTGACACACCGAACACCGGGGAGCTGTTTTTT.

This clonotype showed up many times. The CDR3 region is CASSYVMGIHRQETQYF. The DNA of the CDR3 is TGTGCCAGCAGTTACGTGATGGGGATCCATCGCCAAGAGACCCAGTACTTC. V usage is TRBV6-5 and J usage is TRBJ2-5, with D hard to call. Trimming cost V 2 bases and J 1 base, with 17 bases left between them. The CDR3 contains 17 residues. The germline V gene encodes CDR1 MNHEY and CDR2 SVGAGI.

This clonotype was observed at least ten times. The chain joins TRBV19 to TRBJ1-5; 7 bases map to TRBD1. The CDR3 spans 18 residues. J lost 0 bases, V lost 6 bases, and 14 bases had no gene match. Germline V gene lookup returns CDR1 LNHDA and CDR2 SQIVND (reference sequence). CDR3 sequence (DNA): TGTGCCAGTAGGAAAAGACAAGGGGGCGATTATAGCAATCAGCCCCAGCATTTT. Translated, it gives CASRKRQGGDYSNQPQHF.

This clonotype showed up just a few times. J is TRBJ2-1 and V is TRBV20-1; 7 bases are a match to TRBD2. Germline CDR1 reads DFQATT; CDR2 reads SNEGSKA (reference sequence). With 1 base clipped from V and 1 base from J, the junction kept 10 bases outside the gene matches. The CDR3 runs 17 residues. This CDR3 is CSARAPGLNPSYNEQFF. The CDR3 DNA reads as TGCAGTGCTAGAGCTCCGGGACTAAACCCTTCCTACAATGAGCAGTTCTTC.

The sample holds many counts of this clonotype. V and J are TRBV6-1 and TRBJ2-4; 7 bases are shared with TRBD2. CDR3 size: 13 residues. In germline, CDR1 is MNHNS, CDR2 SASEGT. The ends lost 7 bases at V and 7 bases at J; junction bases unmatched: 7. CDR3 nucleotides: TGTGCCAGCACCCCTGGGGGAGGGAACATTCAGTACTTC. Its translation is CASTPGGGNIQYF.

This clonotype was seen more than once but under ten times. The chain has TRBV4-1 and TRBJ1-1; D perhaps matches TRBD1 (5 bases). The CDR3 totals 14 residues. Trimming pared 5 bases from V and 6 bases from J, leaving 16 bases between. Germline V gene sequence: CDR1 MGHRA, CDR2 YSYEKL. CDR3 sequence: CASSFPGGPAEAFF. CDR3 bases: TGCGCCAGCAGCTTCCCGGGGGGTCCGGCTGAAGCTTTCTTT.

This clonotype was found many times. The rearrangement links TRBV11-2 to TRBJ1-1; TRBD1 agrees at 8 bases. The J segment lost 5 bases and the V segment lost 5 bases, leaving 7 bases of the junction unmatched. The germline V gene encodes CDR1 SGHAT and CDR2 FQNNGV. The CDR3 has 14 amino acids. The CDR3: CASSLARQGTEAFF. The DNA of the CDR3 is TGTGCCAGCAGCCTAGCCCGACAGGGGACTGAAGCTTTCTTT.

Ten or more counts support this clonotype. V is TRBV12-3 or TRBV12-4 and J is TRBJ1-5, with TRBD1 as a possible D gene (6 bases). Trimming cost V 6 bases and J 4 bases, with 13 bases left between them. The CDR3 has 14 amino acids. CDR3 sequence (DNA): TGTGCCAGCAGAAATTCCGGACAGAATCAGCCCCAGCATTTT. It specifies CASRNSGQNQPQHF.

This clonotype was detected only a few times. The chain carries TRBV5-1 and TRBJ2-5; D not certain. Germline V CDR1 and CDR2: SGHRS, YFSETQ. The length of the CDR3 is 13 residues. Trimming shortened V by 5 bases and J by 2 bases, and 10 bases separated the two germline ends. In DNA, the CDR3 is TGCGCCAGCAGACCTAGGGTTCAAGAGACCCAGTACTTC. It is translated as CASRPRVQETQYF. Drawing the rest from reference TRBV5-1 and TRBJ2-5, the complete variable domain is KAGVTQTPRYLIKTRGQQVTLSCSPISGHRSVSWYQQTPGQGLQFLFEYFSETQRNKGNFPGRFSGRQFSNSRSEMNVSTLELGDSALYLCASRPRVQETQYFGPGTRLLVL.